The T cell receptor beta chain described here comes from a study of blood T cell repertoires in COVID-19. CDR1 is SGHRS and CDR2 is YFSETQ in the germline V gene. This CDR3 has 16 amino acids. V was clipped by 0 bases and J by 2 bases; unmatched bases: 3. Assay used: immunoSEQ multiplex PCR; TCRdb lists only in-frame clones, some missing. Of approximately 57,000 clones listed, about 83% are singletons. The receptor was derived from a man aged 40-55 years with active COVID-19. The rearrangement links TRBV5-1 to TRBJ2-7, with TRBD1 matching 12 bases. Specimen: peripheral blood. CDR3 nucleotides: TGCGCCAGCAGCTTGGGCGGGACAGGGGGCGCCTACGAGCAGTACTTC. It translates to CASSLGGTGGAYEQYF.